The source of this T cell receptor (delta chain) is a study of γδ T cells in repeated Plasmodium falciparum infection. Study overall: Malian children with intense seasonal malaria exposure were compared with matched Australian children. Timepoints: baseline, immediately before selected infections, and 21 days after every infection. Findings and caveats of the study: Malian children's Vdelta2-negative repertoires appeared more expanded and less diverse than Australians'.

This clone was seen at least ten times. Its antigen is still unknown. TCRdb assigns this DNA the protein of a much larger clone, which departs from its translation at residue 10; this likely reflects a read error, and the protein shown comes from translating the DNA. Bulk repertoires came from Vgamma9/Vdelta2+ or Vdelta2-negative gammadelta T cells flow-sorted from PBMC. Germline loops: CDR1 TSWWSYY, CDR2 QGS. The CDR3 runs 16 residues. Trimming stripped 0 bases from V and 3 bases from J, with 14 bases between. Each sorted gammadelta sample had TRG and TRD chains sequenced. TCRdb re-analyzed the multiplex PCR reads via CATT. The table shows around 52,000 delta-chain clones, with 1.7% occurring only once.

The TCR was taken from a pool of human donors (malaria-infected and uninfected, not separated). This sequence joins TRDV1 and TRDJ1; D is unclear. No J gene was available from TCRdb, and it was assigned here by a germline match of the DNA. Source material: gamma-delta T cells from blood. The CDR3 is CALGELSTGAADKLIF. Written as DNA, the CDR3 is TGTGCTCTTGGGGAACTAAGCACCGGGGCGGCCGATAAACTCATCTTT.